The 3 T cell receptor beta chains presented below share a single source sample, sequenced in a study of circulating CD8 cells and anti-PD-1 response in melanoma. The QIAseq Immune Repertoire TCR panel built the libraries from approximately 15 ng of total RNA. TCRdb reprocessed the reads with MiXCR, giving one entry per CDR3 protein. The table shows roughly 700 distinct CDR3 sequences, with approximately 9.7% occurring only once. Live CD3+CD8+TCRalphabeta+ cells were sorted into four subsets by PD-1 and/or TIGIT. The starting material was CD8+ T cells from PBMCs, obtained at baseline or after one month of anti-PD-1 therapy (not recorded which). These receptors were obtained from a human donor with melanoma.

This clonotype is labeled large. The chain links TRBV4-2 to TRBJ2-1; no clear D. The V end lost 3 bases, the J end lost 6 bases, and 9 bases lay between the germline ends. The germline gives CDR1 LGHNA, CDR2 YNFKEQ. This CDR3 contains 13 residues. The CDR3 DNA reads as TGTGCCAGCAGCCACCCTGAACTCAATGAGCAGTTCTTC. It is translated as CASSHPELNEQFF.

The CDR3 nucleotides are TGTGCCAGCTCACCAACAGGGTCAGGTCAGGATACGCAGTATTTT. As protein: CASSPTGSGQDTQYF. The rearrangement links TRBV18 to TRBJ2-3, with D maybe TRBD1 (6 bases). This CDR3 comprises 15 residues. Trimming took off 2 bases at V and 6 bases at J, with 15 bases between the two ends. Germline V gene lookup returns CDR1 KGHSH and CDR2 LQKENI.

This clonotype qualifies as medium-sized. CDR3 protein: CASSQRGGEETQYF. CDR3 DNA: TGTGCCAGCAGCCAGCGGGGGGGGGAGGAGACCCAGTACTTC. The V call is TRBV27, the J call TRBJ2-5, with 10 bases matching TRBD2. Germline V gives CDR1 MNHEY, CDR2 SMNVEV (reference sequence). Trimming cost V 6 bases and J 5 bases; bases outside gene matches: 6. This CDR3 is built from 14 residues.